One and the same sample provided the 26 T cell receptor beta chains below, sequenced in a study of somatic mutations in cytotoxic T cells in rheumatoid arthritis. Here immunoSEQ multiplex PCR was the method, and the copy in TCRdb shows in-frame clones only, minus some. Here the sample spans 15,000 to 20,000 clones, 75% to 90% being singletons. The sequenced material came from CD8+ T cells sorted from blood. The receptors here all came from an adult with rheumatoid arthritis.

V and J are TRBV7-6 and TRBJ2-7; D may correspond to TRBD1 or TRBD2 (5 bases each). The V end was cut by 4 bases, the J end by 2 bases, with 21 bases between. Germline CDR1 and CDR2: SGHVS and FNYEAQ. The CDR3 has 17 residues. CDR3 protein: CASSSVLSGTPTYEQYF. As DNA, the CDR3 is TGTGCCAGCAGCTCCGTCCTATCAGGGACCCCAACCTACGAGCAGTACTTC.

This chain's CDR3 is CASSLERGADTQYF. As DNA, the CDR3 is TGTGCCAGCAGCTTAGAGAGAGGGGCAGATACGCAGTATTTT. The rearrangement joins TRBV11-2 to TRBJ2-3; TRBD1 or TRBD2 may be the D gene (5 bases each). V dropped 0 bases and J dropped 4 bases, with 8 bases sitting between them. The CDR3 has 14 amino acids. Germline-derived CDR1 and CDR2 are SGHAT and FQNNGV.

This clone has only one observation. The CDR3 protein is CASRDRGGETQYF. The CDR3 nucleotides read TGTGCCAGCAGGGACAGGGGGGGAGAGACCCAGTACTTC. This rearrangement joins TRBV27 to TRBJ2-5; the match to TRBD1 covers 10 bases. Germline V CDR1 and CDR2: MNHEY, SMNVEV (reference sequence). V shed 6 bases, J shed 4 bases, and the junction held 2 bases outside the gene matches. The CDR3 spans 13 residues.

The V call is TRBV9, the J call TRBJ2-2; weak D call: TRBD2 (5 bases). CDR3 length: 14 amino acids. V lost 0 bases and J lost 6, with 9 bases in between. CDR1 SGDLS and CDR2 YYNGEE come from the germline V gene. CDR3 loop: CASSVVRGSGELFF. The CDR3 DNA reads as TGTGCCAGCAGCGTAGTCAGAGGGTCCGGGGAGCTGTTTTTT.

This clone was picked up one time. The V call is TRBV21-1, the J call TRBJ1-2. TRBV21-1 is a pseudogene. This CDR3 region has 13 residues. As DNA, the CDR3 is TGTGCCAGCAGCAAAGCAGGCGAGGGTGGCTACACCTTC. As protein: CASSKAGEGGYTF.

The table lists this clone with a count of one. The chain carries TRBV7-9 and TRBJ2-2; D unresolved. Trimming left V 3 bases short and J 8 bases short, with 13 bases between. CDR1 and CDR2 from the germline V gene are SEHNR and FQNEAQ (reference sequence). The CDR3 covers 14 residues. The CDR3 loop is CASSFPGVTGELFF. For the CDR3, the DNA is TGTGCCAGCAGCTTCCCTGGAGTCACAGGGGAGCTGTTTTTT.

This chain connects TRBV19 to TRBJ1-1; D gene unclear. The CDR3 runs 13 residues. The germline gives CDR1 LNHDA, CDR2 SQIVND (reference sequence). V was trimmed by 7 bases and J by 0 bases, leaving 9 bases between them. The CDR3 protein is CASNTGMNTEAFF. For the CDR3, the DNA is TGTGCCAGTAATACGGGCATGAACACTGAAGCTTTCTTT. The full variable domain, in which reference TRBV19 and TRBJ1-1 provide the parts outside the CDR3, is DGGITQSPKYLFRKEGQNVTLSCEQNLNHDAMYWYRQDPGQGLRLIYYSQIVNDFQKGDIAEGYSVSREKKESFPLTVTSAQKNPTAFYLCASNTGMNTEAFFGQGTRLTVV.

The chain couples TRBV11-2 to TRBJ1-1, with D possibly TRBD1 on 6 matching bases. V was pared by 0 bases and J by 5 bases, with 16 bases between. The CDR3 runs 16 residues. Looked up from germline, CDR1 is SGHAT and CDR2 is FQNNGV. CDR3 bases: TGTGCCAGCAGCTTAGACCCACAGGGCTGGGATACTGAAGCTTTCTTT. The encoded protein is CASSLDPQGWDTEAFF.

This clone has only one observation. The J gene is TRBJ2-5, the V gene TRBV28, with a possible D match to TRBD2 (6 bases). This CDR3 region has 13 residues. The ends were cut back, 4 bases at V and 1 base at J, with 7 bases in the middle. CDR1 is MDHEN and CDR2 is SYDVKM in the germline V gene. The chain's CDR3 is CASSYGSQETQYF. CDR3 DNA sequence: TGTGCCAGCAGTTACGGGAGCCAAGAGACCCAGTACTTC.

This chain joins TRBV11-2 and TRBJ2-7; no clear D. The germline gives CDR1 SGHAT, CDR2 FQNNGV. The CDR3 covers 12 residues. Trimming took 5 bases from V and 2 from J, leaving 7 bases between them. The CDR3, as DNA: TGTGCCAGCAGCCGTACCGCCTACGAGCAGTACTTC. Its translation: CASSRTAYEQYF. Based on the CDR3 plus reference TRBV11-2 and TRBJ2-7, the full variable domain is EAGVAQSPRYKIIEKRQSVAFWCNPISGHATLYWYQQILGQGPKLLIQFQNNGVVDDSQLPKDRFSAERLKGVDSTLKIQPAKLEDSAVYLCASSRTAYEQYFGPGTRLTVT.

V usage is TRBV9 and J usage is TRBJ2-1; 8 nucleotides match TRBD2. V shed 4 bases, J shed 10 bases, and the junction held 13 bases outside the gene matches. The CDR3 has 15 amino acids. The germline CDR1 and CDR2 sequences are SGDLS and YYNGEE. CDR3 coding DNA: TGTGCCAGCAGCCCGAAACGGGAGGGCCCGGGGGAGCAGTTCTTC. It specifies CASSPKREGPGEQFF.

Written as DNA, the CDR3 is TGTGCCAGCAGCGGTTTCGCGGGAGCCGGCACCGGGGAGCTGTTTTTT. It is translated as CASSGFAGAGTGELFF. The chain uses TRBV7-3 and TRBJ2-2; TRBD2 matches 7 bases. V was clipped by 5 bases and J by 4 bases; unmatched bases: 10. From germline, CDR1 is SGHTA and CDR2 FQGTGA. The CDR3 length is 16 residues.

This rearrangement joins TRBV7-9 to TRBJ2-4; no clear D gene. CDR1 and CDR2 from the germline V gene are SEHNR and FQNEAQ (reference sequence). The CDR3 length is 13 residues. V dropped 5 bases and J dropped 6 bases, with 11 bases sitting between them. The CDR3 nucleotides are TGTGCCAGCAGCCCCCGGATAATAAACATTCAGTACTTC. Its translation is CASSPRIINIQYF.

The rearrangement joins TRBV10-2 to TRBJ1-6; 10 bases map to TRBD1. V was pared by 7 bases and J by 8 bases, with 8 bases of the junction left unmatched. Germline V CDR1 and CDR2: WSHSY, SAAADI. The CDR3 covers 15 residues. The CDR3 nucleotides read TGCGCCAGCAATAATCCGGGACAGGGGTATTCACCCCTCCACTTT. Translation gives CASNNPGQGYSPLHF.

Here the CDR3 reads CASSITGQGHEQFF. In DNA form, the CDR3 reads TGTGCCAGTAGTATCACGGGCCAGGGCCATGAGCAGTTCTTC. The chain has TRBV19 and TRBJ2-1, with D possibly TRBD1 on 5 matching bases. The V and J ends lost 3 bases and 8 bases respectively, with 14 bases between them. Germline assignment: CDR1 LNHDA and CDR2 SQIVND (reference sequence). This CDR3 is built from 14 residues.

The J gene is TRBJ2-2, the V gene TRBV9, with unresolved D. CDR3 length equals 14 residues. The germline V gene encodes CDR1 SGDLS and CDR2 YYNGEE. V lost 3 bases to trimming and J lost 3 bases, with 9 bases between them. The CDR3 protein is CASSDRAYTGELFF. The CDR3 DNA sequence: TGTGCCAGCAGCGACCGCGCCTACACCGGGGAGCTGTTTTTT.

This rearrangement joins TRBV4-1 to TRBJ2-7; the D gene is possibly TRBD1 (6 bases). The ends were cut back, 8 bases at V and 3 bases at J, with 11 bases in the middle. The CDR3 spans 12 residues. Per germline, CDR1 MGHRA and CDR2 YSYEKL. The CDR3 DNA reads as TGCGCCAGCGGCACAGGGTTCTACGAGCAGTACTTC. Translated: CASGTGFYEQYF.

This clone was seen more than once but under ten times. The rearrangement uses TRBV5-1 and TRBJ1-1, with D maybe TRBD1 (6 bases). Looked up from germline, CDR1 is SGHRS and CDR2 is YFSETQ. The CDR3 contains 15 residues. Between the trimmed V and J ends, which lost 0 bases and 4 bases, there was a span of 13 bases. CDR3 protein: CASSLVGGAGTEAFF. DNA for the CDR3: TGCGCCAGCAGCTTGGTAGGGGGGGCGGGCACTGAAGCTTTCTTT.

J is TRBJ2-3 and V is TRBV6-8; D call uncertain. Trimming took 6 bases from V and 2 from J, leaving 12 bases between them. This CDR3 is 14 amino acids long. Per the germline V gene, CDR1 is MNHGY and CDR2 is SAAAGT. The CDR3 here is CASRQPNYTDTQYF. The CDR3 DNA follows: TGTGCCAGCAGACAGCCAAACTACACAGATACGCAGTATTTT.

The chain combines TRBV4-2 with TRBJ1-5; D gene unclear. This CDR3 has 15 amino acids. Looked up from germline, CDR1 is LGHNA and CDR2 is YNFKEQ. Deletions cut 0 bases from V and 6 bases from J, with 12 bases between. In nucleotides, the CDR3 is TGTGCCAGCAGCCAAGATCGCTTGGACGGTCAGCCCCAGCATTTT. The encoded protein is CASSQDRLDGQPQHF.

The chain employs TRBV6-1 and TRBJ2-7; TRBD1 agrees at 9 bases. This CDR3 comprises 13 residues. The germline V gene has CDR1 MNHNS and CDR2 SASEGT. Trimming at V came to 7 bases and at J to 4 bases, leaving 5 bases not matched to a gene. The CDR3: CASTGTGSYEQYF. The CDR3 nucleotides are TGTGCCAGCACCGGGACAGGGTCTTACGAGCAGTACTTC.

The gene calls are TRBV7-8 and TRBJ2-1; weak D call: TRBD1 (6 bases). Germline CDR1 reads SGHVS; CDR2 reads FQNEAQ. The CDR3 totals 12 residues. V lost 5 bases to trimming and J lost 8 bases, with 10 bases between them. The CDR3 here is CASSLRQDEQFF. For the CDR3, the DNA is TGTGCCAGCAGCCTCCGACAGGATGAGCAGTTCTTC.

V and J are TRBV29-1 and TRBJ1-2; 8 nucleotides line up with TRBD1. The V gene end was trimmed by 6 bases and the J gene end by 3 bases; junction bases not matched to a gene: 6. The CDR3 loop spans 13 amino acids. Germline V CDR1 and CDR2: SQVTM, ANQGSEA. CDR3 nucleotide sequence: TGCAGCGTCAGACAGGGGTATTACTATGGCTACACCTTC. This gives the protein CSVRQGYYYGYTF.

For the CDR3, the DNA is TGCGCCAGCAGCCAAGATTTGAGGCTGTCCCTCTCTGGGGCCAACGTCCTGACTTTC. Translation gives CASSQDLRLSLSGANVLTF. This rearrangement joins TRBV4-3 to TRBJ2-6; D ambiguous. V was clipped by 0 bases and J by 0 bases, with 15 bases between them. The CDR3 has 19 residues. CDR1 LGHNA and CDR2 YSLEER come from the germline V gene.

This clone was seen only once. The V and J genes are TRBV4-1 and TRBJ2-3; no clear D. This CDR3 spans 13 amino acids. The ends were cut back, 3 bases at V and 5 bases at J, with 9 bases in the middle. Germline V gene data show CDR1 as MGHRA and CDR2 as YSYEKL. The CDR3 region is CASSQFSGDTQYF. The CDR3 region has the DNA TGCGCCAGCAGCCAGTTTTCGGGAGATACGCAGTATTTT.

This chain joins TRBV28 and TRBJ2-1; 11 bases are a match to TRBD2. V lost 5 bases and J lost 7; bases outside the gene matches: 7. Germline lookup yields CDR1 MDHEN and CDR2 SYDVKM. The CDR3 loop spans 15 amino acids. CDR3 region: CASSNLAGGVNEQFF. The CDR3 DNA is TGTGCCAGCAGTAACCTAGCGGGGGGAGTAAATGAGCAGTTCTTC.